Listed below are T cell receptor beta chains from one sample, sequenced in a study of yellow fever vaccine responses in identical twins. Using its own MiXCR run on the RT-PCR reads, TCRdb lists one record per CDR3 protein. Of approximately 32,000 distinct CDR3 sequences listed, less than 70% are singletons. This material consisted of T cells from blood (PBMCs), unsorted or a sorted subset (not recorded which), taken before or after yellow fever vaccination (not recorded which). These receptors all come from a woman aged 18-35 years who received the yellow fever vaccine. Each CDR3 is given without its conserved first and last residue.

ASSEEGLVDEQF | TRBJ2-1 | TRBV2 | 12
ASSAIAIGGHNEQF | TRBJ2-1 | TRBV27 | 14
ASSLGDWTDTEAF | TRBJ1-1 | TRBV5-1 | 13
ASRRLQETQY | TRBJ2-5 | TRBV13 | 10
AISPMGGVTTEAF | TRBJ1-1 | TRBV10-3 | 13
ASRDPVGGFAGELF | TRBJ2-2 | TRBV2 | 14
ASRAGVGQPQH | TRBJ1-5 | TRBV12-3/TRBV12-4 | 11
ASSPPGTYYGYT | TRBJ1-2 | TRBV12-3/TRBV12-4 | 12
ASSLGVREFSYNEQF | TRBJ2-1 | TRBV11-3 | 15
ASSPRGGTKNIQY | TRBJ2-4 | TRBV19 | 13
ASNRDSSNQPQH | TRBJ1-5 | TRBV2 | 12
ASSLDRLEGHNEQF | TRBJ2-1 | TRBV13 | 14
ASSSESLVNTEAF | TRBJ1-1 | TRBV6-1 | 13
ASSPPVLKITDTQY | TRBJ2-3 | TRBV18 | 14
ASRSSGIYNEQF | TRBJ2-1 | TRBV3-1 | 12
ASRDQRHYGYT | TRBJ1-2 | TRBV13 | 11
ASSQRGCTGELF | TRBJ2-2 | TRBV23-1 | 12
ASSDSWRITSYNEQF | TRBJ2-1 | TRBV2 | 15
ASSLAGSTDTQY | TRBJ2-3 | TRBV12-3/TRBV12-4 | 12
SVESKPASDTQY | TRBJ2-3 | TRBV29-1 | 12
ASSPRLSKADTQY | TRBJ2-3 | TRBV7-6 | 13
SFGSGSYNEQF | TRBJ2-1 | TRBV29-1 | 11
SGGTGDTGELF | TRBJ2-2 | TRBV29-1 | 11
ASSLGFTYSYNEQF | TRBJ2-1 | TRBV11-2 | 14
ASSTRPGLAKNIQY | TRBJ2-4 | TRBV5-1 | 14
ASTGLAKNIQY | TRBJ2-4 | TRBV4-1 | 11
ASSPLPAYNEQF | TRBJ2-1 | TRBV18 | 12
ASSFGLSVNQPQH | TRBJ1-5 | TRBV28 | 13
SVEGDLLYGYT | TRBJ1-2 | TRBV29-1 | 11
ASSPPITAYEQY | TRBJ2-7 | TRBV18 | 12
ASRAWGSLDTGELF | TRBJ2-2 | TRBV6-1 | 14
ASSLGDRENTEAF | TRBJ1-1 | TRBV11-1 | 13
ASGFRAYQPQH | TRBJ1-5 | TRBV6-1 | 11
ASRVSGTGDYQPQH | TRBJ1-5 | TRBV19 | 14
ASSLSAGSSYNEQF | TRBJ2-1 | TRBV7-9 | 14
ASSHVDSPSGNTIY | TRBJ1-3 | TRBV4-1 | 14
ASSSPRKVGLRANVLT | TRBJ2-6 | TRBV11-3 | 16
ASSPQLEGGYT | TRBJ1-2 | TRBV7-6 | 11
ASSLVQGSYEQY | TRBJ2-7 | TRBV11-2 | 12
ASSLGMSSTDTQY | TRBJ2-3 | TRBV11-3 | 13